This TCR beta chain was found in a study of T cell changes during pregnancy in multiple sclerosis. V was trimmed by 6 bases and J by 3 bases, leaving 9 bases between them. The CDR3 is made up of 13 amino acids. Per the germline V gene, CDR1 is MNHNS and CDR2 is SASEGT. Here immunoSEQ multiplex PCR was the method, and the copy in TCRdb shows in-frame clones only, minus some. The sample has about 66,000 clones; just over 90% are singletons. Material: peripheral blood, obtained in the third trimester of pregnancy. The clonotype was recovered from a female donor with multiple sclerosis, enrolled in a pregnancy study. V and J are TRBV6-1 and TRBJ1-5; D perhaps matches TRBD1 (5 bases). As DNA, the CDR3 is TGTGCCAGCAGGACAGAACACAATCAGCCCCAGCATTTT. Amino acids: CASRTEHNQPQHF.